This TCR beta chain was documented in a study of blood T cell repertoires in COVID-19. Looking at the study overall: Researchers got acute and convalescent COVID-19 samples from the United States, Italy and Spain. Sources were T cells, B-cell-depleted T cells, or PBMCs; the material itself was cDNA or gDNA.

CDR1 is LGHDT and CDR2 is YNNKEL in the germline V gene (reference sequence). V lost 1 base and J lost 5, with 15 bases in between. The CDR3 is made up of 15 amino acids. In the authors' methods: Amplification of reference gene primers was used by the study to estimate nucleated cell counts. The protocol was immunoSEQ multiplex PCR, while the TCRdb copy is restricted to in-frame clones and leaves out a portion. D and trimming come from the DNA, and the V and J calls and clone size come from that table. The data show 150,000 to 200,000 clones, approximately 90% seen once. The clonotype comes from a human donor in a cohort sampled during active COVID-19. The chain carries TRBV3-1 (or the pseudogene TRBV3-2) and TRBJ2-7, with D possibly matching TRBD2 (7 bases). Material: peripheral blood. The CDR3 protein is CASSQVGGARDEQYF. CDR3 bases: TGTGCCAGCAGCCAAGTAGGGGGGGCGCGGGACGAGCAGTACTTC.